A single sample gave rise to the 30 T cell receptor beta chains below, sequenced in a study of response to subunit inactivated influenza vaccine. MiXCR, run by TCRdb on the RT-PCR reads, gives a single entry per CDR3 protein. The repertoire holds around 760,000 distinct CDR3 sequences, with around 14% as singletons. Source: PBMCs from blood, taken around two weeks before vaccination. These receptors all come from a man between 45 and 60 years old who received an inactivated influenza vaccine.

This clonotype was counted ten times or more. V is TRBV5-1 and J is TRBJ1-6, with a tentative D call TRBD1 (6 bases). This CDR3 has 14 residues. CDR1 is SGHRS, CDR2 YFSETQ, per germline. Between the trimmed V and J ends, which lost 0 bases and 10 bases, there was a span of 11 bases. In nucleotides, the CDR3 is TGCGCCAGCAGCTTGGGACAGGCGGCATCACCCCTCCACTTT. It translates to CASSLGQAASPLHF. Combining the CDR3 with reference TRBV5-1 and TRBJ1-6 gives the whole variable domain KAGVTQTPRYLIKTRGQQVTLSCSPISGHRSVSWYQQTPGQGLQFLFEYFSETQRNKGNFPGRFSGRQFSNSRSEMNVSTLELGDSALYLCASSLGQAASPLHFGNGTRLTVT.

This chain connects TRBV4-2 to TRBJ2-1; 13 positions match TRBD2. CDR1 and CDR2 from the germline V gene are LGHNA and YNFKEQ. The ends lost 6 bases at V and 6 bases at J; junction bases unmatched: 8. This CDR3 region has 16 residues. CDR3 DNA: TGTGCCAGCAGGGCACTAGCGGGAGGGCCCAGCAATGAGCAGTTCTTC. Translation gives CASRALAGGPSNEQFF.

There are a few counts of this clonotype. The CDR3 reads CASRMDRANEQFF. The CDR3 DNA reads TGTGCCAGCAGGATGGACAGGGCCAATGAGCAGTTCTTC. The J gene is TRBJ2-1, the V gene TRBV6-1, with 8 bases identical to TRBD1. This CDR3 has 13 amino acids. V lost 6 bases, J lost 6 bases, and 4 bases stayed unmatched. CDR1 MNHNS and CDR2 SASEGT come from the germline V gene.

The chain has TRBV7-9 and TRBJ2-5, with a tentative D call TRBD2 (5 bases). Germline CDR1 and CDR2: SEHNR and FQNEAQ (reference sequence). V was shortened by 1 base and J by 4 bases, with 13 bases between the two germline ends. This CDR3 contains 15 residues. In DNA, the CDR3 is TGTGCCAGCAGCTTAGAGGGATTAGCGACAGAGACCCAGTACTTC. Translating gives CASSLEGLATETQYF.

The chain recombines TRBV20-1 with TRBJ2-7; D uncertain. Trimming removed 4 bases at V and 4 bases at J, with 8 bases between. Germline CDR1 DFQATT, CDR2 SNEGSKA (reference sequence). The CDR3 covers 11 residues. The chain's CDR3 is CSANTQYEQYF. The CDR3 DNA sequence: TGCAGTGCTAATACACAGTACGAGCAGTACTTC.

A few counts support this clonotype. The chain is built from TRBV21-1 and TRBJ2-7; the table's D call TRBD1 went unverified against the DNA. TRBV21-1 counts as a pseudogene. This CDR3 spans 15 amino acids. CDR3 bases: TGTGCCAGCAGCAATGCCGGGACCAAACCTACGCAGCAGTACTTC. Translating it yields CASSNAGTKPTQQYF.

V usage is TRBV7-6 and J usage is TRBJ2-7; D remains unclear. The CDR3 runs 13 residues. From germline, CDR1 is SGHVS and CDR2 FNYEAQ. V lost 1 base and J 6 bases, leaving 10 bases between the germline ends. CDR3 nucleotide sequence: TGTGCCAGCAGCTTAGGGGGTTGGGGCGAGCAGTACTTC. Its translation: CASSLGGWGEQYF.

The DNA for the CDR3 is TGTGCCACCAGCAGAGGACAGGAGGGAGACCCCCTCCACTTT. Its protein is CATSRGQEGDPLHF. This rearrangement joins TRBV15 to TRBJ1-6; perhaps TRBD1 as D (6 bases). The CDR3 contains 14 residues. Trimming pared 1 base from V and 13 bases from J, leaving 14 bases between. Germline V lookup: CDR1 LNHNV, CDR2 YYDKDF (reference sequence).

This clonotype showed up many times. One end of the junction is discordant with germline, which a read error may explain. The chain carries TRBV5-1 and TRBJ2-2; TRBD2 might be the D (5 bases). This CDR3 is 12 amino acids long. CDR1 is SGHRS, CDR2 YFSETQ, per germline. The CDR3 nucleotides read TGTGCCAGCAGCCCGGGAACCGGGGAGCTGTTTTTT. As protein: CASSPGTGELFF.

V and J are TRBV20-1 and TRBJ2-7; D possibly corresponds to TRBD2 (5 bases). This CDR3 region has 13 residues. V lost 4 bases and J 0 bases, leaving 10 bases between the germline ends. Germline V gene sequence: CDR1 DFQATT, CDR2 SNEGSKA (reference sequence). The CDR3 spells CSATSSRSYEQYF. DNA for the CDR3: TGCAGTGCTACTAGCAGCCGCTCCTACGAGCAGTACTTC.

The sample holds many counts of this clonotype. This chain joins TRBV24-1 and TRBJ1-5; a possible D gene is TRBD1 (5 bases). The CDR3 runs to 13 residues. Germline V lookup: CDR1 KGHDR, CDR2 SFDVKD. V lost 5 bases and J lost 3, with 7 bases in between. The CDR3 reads CATSAGYNQPQHF. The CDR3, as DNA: TGTGCCACCAGTGCAGGGTACAATCAGCCCCAGCATTTT.

This CDR3 reads CASSQTVSSYEQYF. DNA of the CDR3: TGTGCCAGCAGTCAGACGGTCAGCTCCTACGAGCAGTACTTC. The J gene is TRBJ2-7, the V gene TRBV12-3 or TRBV12-4, with D hard to call. The ends were cut back, 5 bases at V and 0 bases at J, with 11 bases in the middle. This CDR3 region has 14 residues.

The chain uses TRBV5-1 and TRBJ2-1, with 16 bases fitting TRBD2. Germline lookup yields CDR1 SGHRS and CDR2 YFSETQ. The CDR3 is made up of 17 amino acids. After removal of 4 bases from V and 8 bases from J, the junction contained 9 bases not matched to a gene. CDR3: CASSKGLAGGSGDEQFF. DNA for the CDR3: TGCGCCAGCAGCAAGGGACTAGCGGGGGGGTCGGGCGATGAGCAGTTCTTC.

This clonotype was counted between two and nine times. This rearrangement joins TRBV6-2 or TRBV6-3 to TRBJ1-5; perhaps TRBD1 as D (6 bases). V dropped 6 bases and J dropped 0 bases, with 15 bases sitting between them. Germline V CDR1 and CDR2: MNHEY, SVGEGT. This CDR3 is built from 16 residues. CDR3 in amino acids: CASRRDRSNSNQPQHF. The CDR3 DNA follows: TGTGCCAGCAGACGCGACAGGAGTAATAGCAATCAGCCCCAGCATTTT.

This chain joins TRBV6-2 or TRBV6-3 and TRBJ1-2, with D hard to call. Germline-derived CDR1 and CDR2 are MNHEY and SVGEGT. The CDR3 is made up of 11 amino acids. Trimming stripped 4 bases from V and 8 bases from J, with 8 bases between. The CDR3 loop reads CASSWRYGYTF. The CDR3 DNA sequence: TGTGCCAGCAGTTGGAGGTACGGCTACACCTTC.

The CDR3 nucleotides are TGCAGTGCTAGAGATTTCCCTGAAGCTTTCTTT. The encoded protein is CSARDFPEAFF. The chain carries TRBV20-1 and TRBJ1-1; no firm D call. The CDR3 sequence is 11 residues long. Germline-derived CDR1 and CDR2 are DFQATT and SNEGSKA (reference sequence). Trimming left V 0 bases short and J 6 bases short, with 5 bases between.

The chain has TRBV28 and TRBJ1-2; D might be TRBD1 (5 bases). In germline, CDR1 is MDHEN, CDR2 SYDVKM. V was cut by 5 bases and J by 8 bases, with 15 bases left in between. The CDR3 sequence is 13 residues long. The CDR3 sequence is CASSTPGPPGYTF. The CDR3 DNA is TGTGCCAGCAGTACCCCGGGACCTCCGGGCTACACCTTC.

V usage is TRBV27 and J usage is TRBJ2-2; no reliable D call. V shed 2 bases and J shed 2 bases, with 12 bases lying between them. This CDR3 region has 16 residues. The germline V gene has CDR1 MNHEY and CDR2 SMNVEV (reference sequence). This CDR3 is CASSLIGFSNTGELFF. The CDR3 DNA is TGTGCCAGCAGTTTAATAGGTTTCAGCAACACCGGGGAGCTGTTTTTT.

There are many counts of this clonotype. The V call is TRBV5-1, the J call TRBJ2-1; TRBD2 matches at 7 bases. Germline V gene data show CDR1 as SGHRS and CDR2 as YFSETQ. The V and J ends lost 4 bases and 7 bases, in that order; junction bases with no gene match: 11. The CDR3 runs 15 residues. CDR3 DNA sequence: TGCGCCAGCAGCCTTGGGGTCGGCGGGAGTAATGAGCAGTTCTTC. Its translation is CASSLGVGGSNEQFF.

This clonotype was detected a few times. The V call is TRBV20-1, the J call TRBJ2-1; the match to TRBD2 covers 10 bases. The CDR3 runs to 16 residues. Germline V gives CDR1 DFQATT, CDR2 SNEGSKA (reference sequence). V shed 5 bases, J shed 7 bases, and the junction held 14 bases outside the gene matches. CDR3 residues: CSASSVPGLARNEQFF. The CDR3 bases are TGCAGTGCTTCTAGTGTCCCGGGACTAGCGAGGAATGAGCAGTTCTTC.

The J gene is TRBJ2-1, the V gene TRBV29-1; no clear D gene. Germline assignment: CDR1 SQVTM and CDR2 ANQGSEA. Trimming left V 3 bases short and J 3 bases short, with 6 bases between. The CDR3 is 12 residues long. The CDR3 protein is CSVDGYYNEQFF. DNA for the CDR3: TGCAGCGTTGACGGATACTACAATGAGCAGTTCTTC.

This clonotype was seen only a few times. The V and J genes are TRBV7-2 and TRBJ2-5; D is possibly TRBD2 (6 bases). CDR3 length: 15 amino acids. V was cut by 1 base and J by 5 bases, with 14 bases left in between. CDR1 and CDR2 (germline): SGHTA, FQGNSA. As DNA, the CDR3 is TGTGCCAGCAGCTTAGTCCCTAGCGAGGGGGAGACCCAGTACTTC. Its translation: CASSLVPSEGETQYF.

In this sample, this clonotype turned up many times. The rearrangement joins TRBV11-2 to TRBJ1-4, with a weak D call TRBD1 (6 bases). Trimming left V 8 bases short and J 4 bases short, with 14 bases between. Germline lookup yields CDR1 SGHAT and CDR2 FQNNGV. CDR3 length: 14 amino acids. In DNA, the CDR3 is TGTGCCAGCGGAATAGGACAGCTTAATGAAAAACTGTTTTTT. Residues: CASGIGQLNEKLFF.

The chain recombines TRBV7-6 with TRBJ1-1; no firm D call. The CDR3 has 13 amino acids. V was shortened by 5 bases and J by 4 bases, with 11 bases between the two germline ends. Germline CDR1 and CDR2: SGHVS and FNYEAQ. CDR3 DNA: TGTGCCAGCAGCCGGACGTTCGGCACTGAAGCTTTCTTT. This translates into CASSRTFGTEAFF.

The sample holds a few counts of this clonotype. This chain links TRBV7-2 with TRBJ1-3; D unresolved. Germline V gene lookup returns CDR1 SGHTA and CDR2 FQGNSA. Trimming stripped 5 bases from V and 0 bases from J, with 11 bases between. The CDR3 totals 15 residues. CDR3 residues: CASSHTLPSGNTIYF. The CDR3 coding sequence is TGTGCCAGCAGCCACACACTGCCCTCTGGAAACACCATATATTTT.

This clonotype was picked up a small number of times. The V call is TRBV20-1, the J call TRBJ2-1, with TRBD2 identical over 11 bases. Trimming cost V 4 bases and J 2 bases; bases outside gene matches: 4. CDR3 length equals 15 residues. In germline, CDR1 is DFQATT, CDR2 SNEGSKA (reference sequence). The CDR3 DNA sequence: TGCAGTGCTACAAGACTAGCGGGAACCTACAATGAGCAGTTCTTC. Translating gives CSATRLAGTYNEQFF.

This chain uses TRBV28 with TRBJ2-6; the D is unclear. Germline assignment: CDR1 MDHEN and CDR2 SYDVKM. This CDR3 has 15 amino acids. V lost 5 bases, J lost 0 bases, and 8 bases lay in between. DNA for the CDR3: TGTGCCAGCAGTGCAGACATCTCTGGGGCCAACGTCCTGACTTTC. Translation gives CASSADISGANVLTF.

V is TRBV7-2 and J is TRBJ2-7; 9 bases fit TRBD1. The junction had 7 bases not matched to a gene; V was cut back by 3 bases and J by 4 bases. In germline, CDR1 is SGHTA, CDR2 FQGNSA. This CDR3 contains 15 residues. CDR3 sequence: CASSFTPGQGYEQYF. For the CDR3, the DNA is TGTGCCAGCAGCTTCACTCCGGGACAGGGTTACGAGCAGTACTTC.

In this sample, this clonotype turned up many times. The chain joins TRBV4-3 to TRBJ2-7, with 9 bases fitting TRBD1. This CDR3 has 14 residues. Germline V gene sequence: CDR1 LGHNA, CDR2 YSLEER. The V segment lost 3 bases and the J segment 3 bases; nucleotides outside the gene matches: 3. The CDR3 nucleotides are TGCGCCAGCAGCCAGGGACAGGGTAACTACGAGCAGTACTTC. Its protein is CASSQGQGNYEQYF.

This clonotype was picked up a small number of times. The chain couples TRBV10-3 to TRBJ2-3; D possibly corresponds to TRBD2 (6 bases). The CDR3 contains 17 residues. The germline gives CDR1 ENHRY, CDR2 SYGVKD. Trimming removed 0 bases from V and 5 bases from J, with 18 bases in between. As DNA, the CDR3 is TGTGCCATCAGTGAGTCGGAAGTATCGGGGGTGCGAGATACGCAGTATTTT. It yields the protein CAISESEVSGVRDTQYF.